A single sample gave rise to the 3 T cell receptor beta chains below, sequenced in a study of PD-1 blockade in mismatch repair-deficient tumors. Using immunoSEQ multiplex PCR, the repertoire was profiled, and TCRdb retains in-frame clones only, with some absent. Of about 51,000 clones listed, over 70% are singletons. The sequencing here drew on peripheral blood, taken roughly 21 weeks after starting pembrolizumab. These receptors all come from an adult with mismatch repair-deficient cancer.

V usage is TRBV2 and J usage is TRBJ1-4, with D perhaps matching TRBD1 (6 bases). This CDR3 comprises 15 residues. Germline CDR1 SNHLY, CDR2 FYNNEI. Trimming took off 1 base at V and 8 bases at J, with 14 bases between the two ends. CDR3 in amino acids: CASSEEAGANEKLFF. DNA of the CDR3: TGTGCCAGCAGTGAAGAAGCAGGGGCCAACGAAAAACTGTTTTTT.

This clone occurred once. The gene calls are TRBV29-1 and TRBJ1-2; TRBD1 is a possible D gene (6 bases). V lost 7 bases to trimming and J lost 5 bases, with 17 bases between them. This CDR3 is built from 13 residues. Per the germline V gene, CDR1 is SQVTM and CDR2 is ANQGSEA. The CDR3 DNA sequence: TGCAGCGGCAGTTTGGGGGGCGGGTATGGCTACACCTTC. This sequence encodes CSGSLGGGYGYTF.

J is TRBJ2-1 and V is TRBV9, with D tentatively TRBD1 (6 bases). Trimming left V 3 bases short and J 7 bases short, with 14 bases between. The CDR3 is 14 amino acids. Per the germline V gene, CDR1 is SGDLS and CDR2 is YYNGEE. CDR3 in DNA: TGTGCCAGCAGCGGAATTCAGGGGCGAAATGAGCAGTTCTTC. This translates into CASSGIQGRNEQFF.